This T cell receptor beta chain was identified during a study of OX40 agonist ivuxolimab in advanced cancers. Generated by immunoSEQ multiplex PCR, the TCRdb table keeps only in-frame clones and is missing some. In the table there are about 77,000 clones, around 86% of which are singletons. The sequenced sample was CD4+ or CD8+ T cells sorted from blood, obtained in a trial of the OX40 agonist ivuxolimab. The clonotype originates from an adult with an advanced solid tumor such as melanoma, head and neck, liver or kidney cancer.

In nucleotides, the CDR3 is TGTGCCAGCAGCCAGGGAATAAGCGGCTACACCTTC. This gives the protein CASSQGISGYTF. The rearrangement uses TRBV6-5 and TRBJ1-2, with D perhaps matching TRBD1 (5 bases). Germline V gene data show CDR1 as MNHEY and CDR2 as SVGAGI. Trimming took off 6 bases at V and 8 bases at J, with 13 bases between the two ends. CDR3 length: 12 amino acids.